This T cell receptor (beta chain) was observed in a study of T-cell memory formation after mild COVID-19. Study overall: Largely, TCR clusters stayed within a single donor.

Employing constant-segment primers, 5'RACE generated TCR alpha and TCR beta cDNA libraries bearing sample barcodes and UMIs. TCRdb used MiXCR to reprocess the 5' RACE reads, holding one entry per CDR3 protein. The data show roughly 250,000 distinct CDR3 sequences, roughly a sixth seen once. Broader study findings: Mostly located in CM and EM were contracting CD4+ clones, with contracting CD8+ clones located in EMRA.

This clonotype was counted only a few times. Its matching antigen is unknown. The receptor comes from a man between 18 and 29 years old who had mild COVID-19 (a few samples of this study predate the infection). Cell type and time point are not known. Specimen: PBMCs or a T cell subset sorted from them (not recorded which).

The CDR3 DNA reads TGTGCCACCAGTTCCACAATGGGGGACAGGGGTTCCACCGGGGAGCTGTTTTTT. Encoded protein: CATSSTMGDRGSTGELFF. The V call is TRBV24-1, the J call TRBJ2-2; 10 positions agree with TRBD1. Germline V lookup: CDR1 KGHDR, CDR2 SFDVKD. The length of the CDR3 is 18 residues. Trimming removed 6 bases from V and 4 bases from J; junction bases left unmatched: 13.